Shown below are 18 T cell receptor beta chains from a single sample sequenced in a study of blood T cell repertoires in COVID-19. Sequenced by immunoSEQ multiplex PCR; TCRdb stores in-frame clones only, minus some. The sample carries roughly 250,000 clones, approximately 90% recorded once. Sequenced: PBMCs or T cells enriched from blood (not recorded which). Receptors were obtained from a woman aged 40 to 50 with acute COVID-19.

The J gene is TRBJ1-1, the V gene TRBV27; 7 bases map to TRBD1. This CDR3 comprises 14 residues. Germline V gene lookup returns CDR1 MNHEY and CDR2 SMNVEV (reference sequence). With 3 bases clipped from V and 3 bases from J, the junction kept 4 bases outside the gene matches. CDR3 protein: CASSFAGGYTEAFF. The CDR3 region has the DNA TGTGCCAGCAGTTTCGCAGGGGGTTACACTGAAGCTTTCTTT.

This clone has just one count. This sequence joins TRBV19 and TRBJ1-1; D may be TRBD1 (6 bases). The CDR3 has 12 residues. Trimming took off 6 bases at V and 4 bases at J, with 9 bases between the two ends. The germline V gene encodes CDR1 LNHDA and CDR2 SQIVND (reference sequence). For the CDR3, the DNA is TGTGCCAGTAGCGGACAGTTCACTGAAGCTTTCTTT. Residues: CASSGQFTEAFF.

The CDR3 here is CASSSTGTGDGYTF. CDR3 in DNA: TGTGCCAGCAGTTCAACCGGGACAGGGGATGGCTACACCTTC. The V gene is TRBV28, the J gene TRBJ1-2, with 10 positions matching TRBD1. The CDR3 is made up of 14 amino acids. V gave up 4 bases and J gave up 6 bases; unmatched junction bases: 5. The germline CDR1 and CDR2 sequences are MDHEN and SYDVKM.

V and J are TRBV28 and TRBJ1-1; D gene unclear. The V end was cut by 2 bases, the J end by 1 base, with 8 bases between. Germline CDR1 and CDR2: MDHEN and SYDVKM. This CDR3 spans 14 amino acids. CDR3: CASSLITANTEAFF. The DNA of the CDR3 is TGTGCCAGCAGTTTAATAACAGCGAACACTGAAGCTTTCTTT. Variable domain in full (rest from reference TRBV28 and TRBJ1-1): DVKVTQSSRYLVKRTGEKVFLECVQDMDHENMFWYRQDPGLGLRLIYFSYDVKMKEKGDIPEGYSVSREKKERFSLILESASTNQTSMYLCASSLITANTEAFFGQGTRLTVV.

The genes are TRBV12-3 or TRBV12-4 and TRBJ2-2; 7 nucleotides align to TRBD2. The CDR3 is made up of 13 amino acids. J gave up 6 bases and V 6 bases, and 4 bases lay outside the gene matches. DNA of the CDR3: TGTGCCAGCAGCCGAGCGGGACCCGGGGAGCTGTTTTTT. Its translation is CASSRAGPGELFF.

The chain links TRBV7-9 to TRBJ2-7, with 9 positions matching TRBD2. Germline-derived CDR1 and CDR2 are SEHNR and FQNEAQ (reference sequence). The CDR3 loop spans 16 amino acids. With V trimmed by 4 bases and J by 2 bases, 9 bases remained unmatched. Written as DNA, the CDR3 is TGTGCCAGCAGCTATTCTCGGACTAGCGCCGCCTACGAGCAGTACTTC. It is translated as CASSYSRTSAAYEQYF.

The gene calls are TRBV19 and TRBJ1-5; TRBD1 aligns across 9 bases. The V gene's germline CDR1 is LNHDA and CDR2 SQIVND (reference sequence). Trimming removed 3 bases from V and 1 base from J; junction bases left unmatched: 7. The CDR3 runs 17 residues. This CDR3 reads CASSIWTGEESNQPQHF. As DNA, the CDR3 is TGTGCCAGTAGTATCTGGACAGGGGAGGAGAGCAATCAGCCCCAGCATTTT. The full variable domain, its missing parts supplied by reference TRBV19 and TRBJ1-5, is DGGITQSPKYLFRKEGQNVTLSCEQNLNHDAMYWYRQDPGQGLRLIYYSQIVNDFQKGDIAEGYSVSREKKESFPLTVTSAQKNPTAFYLCASSIWTGEESNQPQHFGDGTRLSIL.

This clone was recorded a few times. The V call is TRBV6-1, the J call TRBJ2-1; D uncertain. The V end lost 0 bases, the J end lost 0 bases, and 6 bases lay between the germline ends. Germline V gene lookup returns CDR1 MNHNS and CDR2 SASEGT. There are 15 residues in the CDR3. This CDR3 is CASSEAPNSYNEQFF. Written as DNA, the CDR3 is TGTGCCAGCAGTGAAGCGCCTAACTCCTACAATGAGCAGTTCTTC.

This chain links TRBV10-2 with TRBJ2-7; 14 nucleotides agree with TRBD2. From germline, CDR1 is WSHSY and CDR2 SAAADI. CDR3 length: 16 amino acids. V was pared by 7 bases and J by 3 bases, with 8 bases of the junction left unmatched. DNA for the CDR3: TGCGCCAGCAAAGGACTAGCGGGAGGACTTCTCTACGAGCAGTACTTC. Amino acid sequence: CASKGLAGGLLYEQYF.

J is TRBJ1-2 and V is TRBV28, with D perhaps TRBD1 (6 bases). CDR3 length: 15 residues. The V and J ends lost 2 bases and 2 bases respectively, with 12 bases between them. Per germline, CDR1 MDHEN and CDR2 SYDVKM. CDR3 sequence (DNA): TGTGCCAGCAGTTTAAAGACAGGATTAAACTATGGCTACACCTTC. Translation gives CASSLKTGLNYGYTF.

This chain links TRBV3-1 (or the pseudogene TRBV3-2) with TRBJ1-1, with D unresolved. The CDR3 covers 16 residues. Trimming took off 3 bases at V and 6 bases at J, with 20 bases between the two ends. Germline assignment: CDR1 LGHDT and CDR2 YNNKEL (reference sequence). The CDR3 protein is CASSQSYRVSEPEAFF. DNA of the CDR3: TGTGCCAGCAGCCAGTCATATCGTGTGAGCGAGCCTGAAGCTTTCTTT.

The chain is built from TRBV19 and TRBJ2-1; D uncertain. The V gene lost 8 bases and the J gene lost 2 bases, with 10 bases spanning the gap. Per germline, CDR1 LNHDA and CDR2 SQIVND (reference sequence). The CDR3 runs 13 residues. The CDR3 region is CASQPRTYNEQFF. The CDR3 region has the DNA TGTGCCAGTCAACCGAGAACCTACAATGAGCAGTTCTTC.

This clone was detected once. This chain uses TRBV12-3 or TRBV12-4 with TRBJ1-2; no definite D call. The germline V and J ends were trimmed by 3 bases and 8 bases, with 13 bases remaining between them. The CDR3 length is 13 residues. CDR3 DNA sequence: TGTGCCAGCAGTTTGGATAGGGAGGGCGGCTACACCTTC. Its translation is CASSLDREGGYTF.

The gene calls are TRBV5-1 and TRBJ1-1; TRBD1 aligns across 8 bases. The CDR3 covers 14 residues. Losses at the gene ends were 2 bases for V and 4 bases for J; bases not matched to a gene: 4. Per the germline V gene, CDR1 is SGHRS and CDR2 is YFSETQ. Here the CDR3 DNA reads TGCGCCAGCAGCTTTGGACAGGGCGGCACTGAAGCTTTCTTT. Translation: CASSFGQGGTEAFF.

The genes are TRBV10-2 and TRBJ1-2; D ambiguous. The CDR3 loop spans 13 amino acids. The germline V and J ends were trimmed by 5 bases and 6 bases, with 13 bases remaining between them. The V gene's germline CDR1 is WSHSY and CDR2 SAAADI. The CDR3 bases are TGCGCCAGCAGTCCGCGATGGTCTGATGGCTACACCTTC. Its protein is CASSPRWSDGYTF.

The rearrangement links TRBV4-2 to TRBJ2-3; tentatively, D is TRBD2 (5 bases). Germline CDR1 is LGHNA and CDR2 is YNFKEQ. Trimming took off 5 bases at V and 3 bases at J, with 15 bases between the two ends. The CDR3 sequence is 15 residues long. CDR3 sequence: CASSESEAGTDTQYF. The CDR3 DNA is TGTGCCAGCAGCGAATCGGAGGCCGGAACAGATACGCAGTATTTT.

This rearrangement joins TRBV5-1 to TRBJ1-1; D is undetermined. V lost 2 bases, J lost 2 bases, and 7 bases lay in between. In germline, CDR1 is SGHRS, CDR2 YFSETQ. CDR3 length equals 13 residues. The DNA of the CDR3 is TGCGCCAGCAGCTTAGGAGATAACACTGAAGCTTTCTTT. It yields the protein CASSLGDNTEAFF.

V and J are TRBV19 and TRBJ2-2, with 8 bases that match TRBD1. CDR1 is LNHDA and CDR2 is SQIVND in the germline V gene (reference sequence). J gave up 3 bases and V 7 bases, and 7 bases lay outside the gene matches. The length of the CDR3 is 15 residues. The CDR3 protein is CASNLGQGHTGELFF. CDR3 nucleotide sequence: TGTGCCAGTAACTTAGGACAGGGCCACACCGGGGAGCTGTTTTTT.